One sample yielded the 18 T cell receptor beta chains listed below, sequenced in a study of T-cell memory formation after mild COVID-19. TCRdb independently ran MiXCR on the 5' RACE reads; one entry per CDR3 protein. Seen here are roughly 500,000 distinct CDR3 sequences, around 21% observed once, and the top ten hold about an eighth. The sample taken for sequencing was PBMCs or a T cell subset sorted from them (not recorded which). Receptors were obtained from an adult woman who had mild COVID-19 (a few samples of this study predate the infection). Cell type and time point are not known.

In its sample, this clonotype was seen a few times. This rearrangement joins TRBV5-1 to TRBJ2-7, with 7 bases lining up with TRBD2. The germline V gene encodes CDR1 SGHRS and CDR2 YFSETQ. This CDR3 contains 14 residues. V dropped 4 bases and J dropped 0; count of bases not matched to a gene: 4. The CDR3 DNA reads TGCGCCAGCAGCCTAGCGGATCTCTCCTACGAGCAGTACTTC. Translation gives CASSLADLSYEQYF.

This clonotype was detected only a few times. The chain combines TRBV7-9 with TRBJ2-1; D perhaps matches TRBD1 (7 bases). This CDR3 has 17 residues. The germline V and J ends were trimmed by 1 base and 3 bases, with 16 bases remaining between them. Germline V gene lookup returns CDR1 SEHNR and CDR2 FQNEAQ (reference sequence). CDR3 residues: CASSLEGGRGIYNEQFF. The CDR3 nucleotides read TGTGCCAGCAGCTTAGAGGGAGGCAGGGGGATCTACAATGAGCAGTTCTTC.

This sequence joins TRBV7-8 and TRBJ2-6; TRBD1 aligns across 12 bases. The CDR3 totals 21 residues. Germline CDR1 is SGHVS and CDR2 is FQNEAQ. The junction had 17 bases not matched to a gene; V was cut back by 4 bases and J by 4 bases. CDR3 amino acids: CASSSTRGNRDRGRGANVLTF. As DNA, the CDR3 is TGTGCCAGCAGCTCTACGCGTGGTAACCGGGACAGGGGGCGCGGGGCCAACGTCCTGACTTTC.

This chain uses TRBV5-1 with TRBJ1-1, with unresolved D. Germline V gene lookup returns CDR1 SGHRS and CDR2 YFSETQ. The V and J ends lost 0 bases and 6 bases respectively, with 9 bases between them. This CDR3 spans 13 amino acids. CDR3 residues: CASSLGWEAEAFF. DNA for the CDR3: TGCGCCAGCAGCTTGGGATGGGAAGCTGAAGCTTTCTTT.

This clonotype has just a few counts. The rearrangement joins TRBV29-1 to TRBJ2-7, with TRBD1 matching over 12 bases. Per the germline V gene, CDR1 is SQVTM and CDR2 is ANQGSEA. The CDR3 is 14 residues long. Trimming removed 2 bases from V and 6 bases from J; junction bases left unmatched: 5. CDR3 amino acids: CSVERGTGGSEQYF. CDR3 bases: TGCAGCGTTGAACGGGGGACAGGGGGCTCCGAGCAGTACTTC.

V and J are TRBV11-1 and TRBJ2-4; a weak D match, TRBD1 (7 bases). Germline V gene data show CDR1 as SGHAT and CDR2 as FQDESV (reference sequence). There are 17 residues in the CDR3. Deletions cut 4 bases from V and 0 bases from J, with 16 bases between. CDR3 amino acids: CASSSPGGSSAKNIQYF. The CDR3 DNA sequence: TGTGCCAGCAGCTCGCCAGGGGGGTCGTCAGCCAAAAACATTCAGTACTTC.

This clonotype has a handful of counts. Mismatch with germline at one junction end may stem from a read error. This chain connects TRBV20-1 to TRBJ2-1; 7 bases are a match to TRBD2. The CDR3 runs 13 residues. CDR1 is DFQATT, CDR2 SNEGSKA, per germline (reference sequence). The CDR3: CSARAGSAGEQFF. CDR3 nucleotides: TGCAGTGCCAGAGCGGGGTCAGCAGGAGAGCAGTTCTTC.

The chain has TRBV27 and TRBJ1-1, with D maybe TRBD1 (5 bases). The CDR3 sequence is 14 residues long. V shed 2 bases and J shed 5 bases, with 12 bases lying between them. The germline CDR1 and CDR2 sequences are MNHEY and SMNVEV (reference sequence). The CDR3 here is CASSLRGGKTEAFF. The CDR3 DNA reads TGTGCCAGCAGTTTAAGGGGCGGGAAGACTGAAGCTTTCTTT.

In its sample, this clonotype was seen a few times. As DNA, the CDR3 is TGTGCCAGCAGATCCGGTCTGGAGCTGTTTTTT. It specifies CASRSGLELFF. The V call is TRBV6-2 or TRBV6-3, the J call TRBJ2-2; no firm D call. The CDR3 covers 11 residues. Germline V gene lookup returns CDR1 MNHEY and CDR2 SVGEGT. The V end lost 6 bases, the J end lost 10 bases, and 9 bases lay between the germline ends.

This clonotype is medium-sized within its sample. The chain has TRBV6-5 and TRBJ2-7; the match to TRBD2 covers 9 bases. This CDR3 region has 13 residues. V gave up 7 bases and J gave up 2 bases; unmatched junction bases: 3. Germline CDR1 MNHEY, CDR2 SVGAGI. CDR3 in DNA: TGTGCCAGCAAACTAGCGGGCCCCTACGAGCAGTACTTC. Encoded protein: CASKLAGPYEQYF.

This clonotype was seen more than once but under ten times. Sequence at one end of the junction differs from germline and may be a read error. The chain has TRBV11-2 and TRBJ2-5; 9 nucleotides align to TRBD2. Germline V gives CDR1 SGHAT, CDR2 FQNNGV. The CDR3 contains 15 residues. CDR3 coding DNA: TGTGCCAGCAGCTTAGATCGTGGCGGGAGGGCCCTTTCCCGCTTC. This sequence encodes CASSLDRGGRALSRF. The variable domain in full, with the rest retrieved from reference TRBV11-2 and TRBJ2-5, is EAGVAQSPRYKIIEKRQSVAFWCNPISGHATLYWYQQILGQGPKLLIQFQNNGVVDDSQLPKDRFSAERLKGVDSTLKIQPAKLEDSAVYLCASSLDRGGRALSRFGPGTRLLVL.

This clonotype was recorded a few times. The rearrangement joins TRBV4-1 to TRBJ2-1; 8 positions agree with TRBD1. Germline V gives CDR1 MGHRA, CDR2 YSYEKL. V was clipped by 1 base and J by 8 bases; unmatched bases: 10. The CDR3 spans 16 residues. The DNA for the CDR3 is TGCGCCAGCAGCCAAGCCAGGGGGCAGGGACCATATGAGCAGTTCTTC. It codes for CASSQARGQGPYEQFF.

This clonotype has a handful of counts. The chain combines TRBV9 with TRBJ2-5; no definite D call. The germline V gene encodes CDR1 SGDLS and CDR2 YYNGEE. V was trimmed by 0 bases and J by 4 bases, leaving 7 bases between them. The CDR3 is 13 amino acids. The CDR3, as DNA: TGTGCCAGCAGCGTAGACGTTGGAGAGACCCAGTACTTC. Protein sequence: CASSVDVGETQYF.

This clonotype came up a few times. The V and J genes are TRBV10-3 and TRBJ2-1; D might be TRBD2 (5 bases). Looked up from germline, CDR1 is ENHRY and CDR2 is SYGVKD. Trimming pared 8 bases from V and 2 bases from J, leaving 13 bases between. The CDR3 is 14 residues long. The CDR3 coding sequence is TGTGCCATCGGGGTCGGAGGAACCTACAATGAGCAGTTCTTC. Its translation: CAIGVGGTYNEQFF.

There are a few counts of this clonotype. The V call is TRBV27, the J call TRBJ1-5; D might be TRBD1 (5 bases). The ends were cut back, 4 bases at V and 2 bases at J, with 6 bases in the middle. Germline V gene sequence: CDR1 MNHEY, CDR2 SMNVEV (reference sequence). The length of the CDR3 is 13 residues. The CDR3 region is CASSWGRNQPQHF. Written as DNA, the CDR3 is TGTGCCAGCAGTTGGGGCCGCAATCAGCCCCAGCATTTT.

This clonotype was observed a handful of times. The DNA for the CDR3 is TGCAGTGCTAGAGATCCGTCGGGCAGGGGGGTTGGCTACACCTTC. Amino acids: CSARDPSGRGVGYTF. V and J are TRBV20-1 and TRBJ1-2; 7 bases fit TRBD1. Germline loops: CDR1 DFQATT, CDR2 SNEGSKA (reference sequence). V was pared by 0 bases and J by 7 bases, with 11 bases of the junction left unmatched. This CDR3 has 15 amino acids.

This clonotype was picked up a small number of times. The chain joins TRBV3-1 to TRBJ1-2, with no clear D. Germline V gene data show CDR1 as LGHDT and CDR2 as YNNKEL (reference sequence). V shed 4 bases and J shed 1 base, with 13 bases lying between them. The CDR3 totals 15 residues. CDR3: CASSPPRHSNYGYTF. The CDR3, as DNA: TGTGCCAGCAGCCCACCTCGACACAGTAACTATGGCTACACCTTC. Full variable domain (missing parts from reference TRBV3-1 and TRBJ1-2): DTAVSQTPKYLVTQMGNDKSIKCEQNLGHDTMYWYKQDSKKFLKIMFSYNNKELIINETVPNRFSPKSPDKAHLNLHINSLELGDSAVYFCASSPPRHSNYGYTFGSGTRLTVV.

A word on this clonotype: A junction boundary mismatches the germline segment, possibly from a read error. This chain uses TRBV5-1 with TRBJ2-1; TRBD1 matches 8 bases. The CDR3 covers 15 residues. The germline gives CDR1 SGHRS, CDR2 YFSETQ. CDR3 sequence: CASSFDRGSHNEQFF. CDR3 DNA: TGCGCCAGCAGCTTCGACAGGGGCTCCCACAATGAGCAGTTCTTC.